This entry lists 32 T cell receptor beta chains sequenced from one sample in a study. TCRdb independently ran MiXCR on the RT-PCR reads; one entry per CDR3 protein. Of almost 700,000 distinct CDR3 sequences listed, over 12% are singletons. Input material: memory CD4+ T cells from blood. Receptors originate from a female donor in good health, serving as a healthy control.

This clonotype was detected a few times. This chain links TRBV7-2 with TRBJ2-1; TRBD2 matches 9 bases. V lost 3 bases and J lost 6; bases outside the gene matches: 6. Per the germline V gene, CDR1 is SGHTA and CDR2 is FQGNSA. The CDR3 contains 15 residues. CDR3 coding DNA: TGTGCCAGCAGCTTTAGCGGGAGCTATGCCAATGAGCAGTTCTTC. Residues: CASSFSGSYANEQFF.

A few counts support this clonotype. The chain joins TRBV4-3 to TRBJ1-2, with a possible D match to TRBD1 (5 bases). This CDR3 contains 16 residues. V lost 3 bases and J lost 4, with 18 bases in between. Germline values: CDR1 LGHNA, CDR2 YSLEER. Written as DNA, the CDR3 is TGCGCCAGCAGCCAGTCAGGGAAGCAACGGGGCTATGGCTACACCTTC. This codes for CASSQSGKQRGYGYTF.

This clonotype was seen more than once but under ten times. V is TRBV10-2 and J is TRBJ1-6, with 10 bases identical to TRBD1. The CDR3 loop spans 17 amino acids. With 8 bases clipped from V and 4 bases from J, the junction kept 11 bases outside the gene matches. Germline V lookup: CDR1 WSHSY, CDR2 SAAADI. CDR3 protein: CASEGTGTGAYNSPLHF. In DNA form, the CDR3 reads TGCGCCAGCGAGGGCACCGGGACAGGGGCTTATAATTCACCCCTCCACTTT.

The sample holds many counts of this clonotype. The chain combines TRBV20-1 with TRBJ1-1; maybe TRBD1 (5 bases). Trimming cost V 5 bases and J 0 bases, with 7 bases left between them. Germline CDR1 is DFQATT and CDR2 is SNEGSKA (reference sequence). The CDR3 is 12 amino acids. The CDR3: CSAWTLNTEAFF. In nucleotides, the CDR3 is TGCAGTGCTTGGACATTGAACACTGAAGCTTTCTTT.

This rearrangement joins TRBV5-1 to TRBJ2-2; perhaps TRBD2 as D (5 bases). V was cut by 3 bases and J by 1 base, with 13 bases left in between. This CDR3 spans 16 amino acids. CDR1 is SGHRS, CDR2 YFSETQ, per germline. In nucleotides, the CDR3 is TGCGCCAGCAGCTCGCAGACCGGGGAGAACACCGGGGAGCTGTTTTTT. As protein: CASSSQTGENTGELFF.

A few counts support this clonotype. The gene calls are TRBV18 and TRBJ2-5, with D possibly being TRBD2 (6 bases). Germline CDR1 and CDR2: KGHSH and LQKENI. Trimming cost V 4 bases and J 4 bases, with 13 bases left between them. The CDR3 is 14 residues long. The CDR3 DNA reads TGTGCCAGCTCACTGACTAGAACGGGAGAGACCCAGTACTTC. This codes for CASSLTRTGETQYF.

This sequence joins TRBV12-3 or TRBV12-4 and TRBJ2-7, with unresolved D. The CDR3 has 14 amino acids. Trimming shortened V by 8 bases and J by 2 bases, and 16 bases separated the two germline ends. CDR3 in amino acids: CASSSRTPAYEQYF. CDR3 nucleotide sequence: TGTGCCAGCTCGTCCCGGACCCCCGCCTACGAGCAGTACTTC.

This clonotype has more than one count but fewer than ten. The V call is TRBV5-1, the J call TRBJ2-7, with TRBD2 matching over 8 bases. There are 15 residues in the CDR3. CDR1 is SGHRS, CDR2 YFSETQ, per germline. J gave up 4 bases and V 0 bases, and 6 bases lay outside the gene matches. CDR3: CASSLDGRGRYEQYF. The CDR3 coding sequence is TGCGCCAGCAGCTTGGACGGGAGGGGAAGGTACGAGCAGTACTTC.

J is TRBJ2-6 and V is TRBV7-8, with 9 bases identical to TRBD1. CDR1 is SGHVS and CDR2 is FQNEAQ in the germline V gene. Trimming took 4 bases from V and 1 from J; bases not matched to a gene: 5. The CDR3 runs 17 residues. The CDR3 bases are TGTGCCAGCAGCTCGGGACAGGGTATTTCTGGGGCCAACGTCCTGACTTTC. Its protein product is CASSSGQGISGANVLTF. The complete variable domain, with remaining parts taken from reference TRBV7-8 and TRBJ2-6, reads GAGVSQSPRYKVAKRGQDVALRCDPISGHVSLFWYQQALGQGPEFLTYFQNEAQLDKSGLPSDRFFAERPEGSVSTLKIQRTQQEDSAVYLCASSSGQGISGANVLTFGAGSRLTVL.

The CDR3 sequence: CASSGQGMPYEQYF. The CDR3 coding sequence is TGTGCCAGCAGCGGACAGGGAATGCCCTACGAGCAGTACTTC. The V call is TRBV12-3 or TRBV12-4, the J call TRBJ2-7; 8 bases map to TRBD1. The J segment lost 2 bases and the V segment lost 6 bases, leaving 6 bases of the junction unmatched. This CDR3 has 14 amino acids.

This clonotype appeared a few times. The rearrangement joins TRBV5-1 to TRBJ2-5; 8 bases map to TRBD1. The V gene's germline CDR1 is SGHRS and CDR2 YFSETQ. V lost 4 bases, J lost 5 bases, and 10 bases stayed unmatched. CDR3 size: 15 residues. CDR3 region: CASSSSTGGIETQYF. CDR3 DNA sequence: TGCGCCAGCAGCAGCAGCACAGGGGGAATTGAGACCCAGTACTTC.

This clonotype appeared a few times. The chain uses TRBV12-3 or TRBV12-4 and TRBJ1-4, with D tentatively TRBD1 (6 bases). V lost 6 bases, J lost 8 bases, and 16 bases lay in between. The CDR3 contains 14 residues. The CDR3 DNA is TGTGCCAGCAGCCAAAACAGGGAAGGAGAAAAACTGTTTTTT. This gives the protein CASSQNREGEKLFF.

The rearrangement links TRBV6-1 to TRBJ2-1, with D perhaps matching TRBD2 (6 bases). The CDR3 has 14 amino acids. Germline V gene lookup returns CDR1 MNHNS and CDR2 SASEGT. Trimming took off 6 bases at V and 8 bases at J, with 17 bases between the two ends. For the CDR3, the DNA is TGTGCCAGCAGCCGGGACTTCACAAGGGATGAGCAGTTCTTC. Translation: CASSRDFTRDEQFF.

This clonotype was observed at least ten times. The V call is TRBV29-1, the J call TRBJ2-2, with TRBD1 identical over 8 bases. This CDR3 region has 14 residues. Germline CDR1 and CDR2: SQVTM and ANQGSEA. After removal of 6 bases from V and 5 bases from J, the junction contained 8 bases not matched to a gene. The CDR3 spells CSVDRTGLTGELFF. In DNA form, the CDR3 reads TGCAGCGTCGATCGGACAGGGTTGACCGGGGAGCTGTTTTTT.

J is TRBJ1-3 and V is TRBV7-2; a weak D match, TRBD1 (6 bases). Trimming left V 1 base short and J 2 bases short, with 9 bases between. This CDR3 has 15 amino acids. Germline lookup yields CDR1 SGHTA and CDR2 FQGNSA. Here the CDR3 DNA reads TGTGCCAGCAGCTTAGACAGGGTGACTGGAAACACCATATATTTT. Translating it yields CASSLDRVTGNTIYF. Full variable domain (outside the CDR3, taken from reference TRBV7-2 and TRBJ1-3): GAGVSQSPSNKVTEKGKDVELRCDPISGHTALYWYRQSLGQGLEFLIYFQGNSAPDKSGLPSDRFSAERTGGSVSTLTIQRTQQEDSAVYLCASSLDRVTGNTIYFGEGSWLTVV.

The chain carries TRBV29-1 and TRBJ2-5, with no clear D. V was clipped by 1 base and J by 1 base, with 13 bases between them. Germline CDR1 and CDR2: SQVTM and ANQGSEA. There are 15 residues in the CDR3. The CDR3 DNA follows: TGCAGCGTTGAAGGCGCCTATGGGATCCAAGAGACCCAGTACTTC. Its translation: CSVEGAYGIQETQYF.

This clonotype has only a few counts. The V call is TRBV30, the J call TRBJ2-1, with D possibly being TRBD1 (6 bases). Germline CDR1 and CDR2: GTSNPN and SVGIG (reference sequence). The CDR3 has 15 residues. V was trimmed by 1 base and J by 1 base, leaving 11 bases between them. The CDR3 nucleotides are TGTGCCTGGAGTGAATACAGGGTGTCCTACAATGAGCAGTTCTTC. It is translated as CAWSEYRVSYNEQFF.

This chain's CDR3 is CASSYSSSGSRVDSGANVLTF. The CDR3 coding sequence is TGTGCCAGCAGTTACTCGTCTAGCGGGAGTAGAGTCGACTCTGGGGCCAACGTCCTGACTTTC. The chain employs TRBV6-5 and TRBJ2-6; 10 nucleotides match TRBD2. The length of the CDR3 is 21 residues. The ends lost 0 bases at V and 0 bases at J; junction bases unmatched: 11. Germline V gene sequence: CDR1 MNHEY, CDR2 SVGAGI.

The sample holds a few counts of this clonotype. The chain recombines TRBV20-1 with TRBJ2-3, with 8 bases identical to TRBD2. The CDR3 is 16 residues long. Trimming took 0 bases from V and 8 from J; bases not matched to a gene: 13. The V gene's germline CDR1 is DFQATT and CDR2 SNEGSKA (reference sequence). The DNA of the CDR3 is TGCAGTGCTAGAGATCGGGTAGGACAGCGGGGGCCTACGCAGTATTTT. This codes for CSARDRVGQRGPTQYF.

Only a few counts were recorded for this clonotype. The V and J genes are TRBV14 and TRBJ2-3; no clear D gene. The ends were cut back, 3 bases at V and 4 bases at J, with 8 bases in the middle. Per germline, CDR1 SGHDN and CDR2 FVKESK. The CDR3 covers 13 residues. The CDR3 nucleotides read TGTGCCAGCAGCCAGAACATAGCAGATACGCAGTATTTT. This sequence encodes CASSQNIADTQYF.

This clonotype has just a few counts. CDR3 sequence (DNA): TGTGCCAGCAGCTTTGGGGGATGGACTGAAGCTTTCTTT. Amino acids: CASSFGGWTEAFF. The V call is TRBV7-3, the J call TRBJ1-1; tentatively, D is TRBD1 (5 bases). V shed 3 bases and J shed 5 bases, with 10 bases lying between them. The germline V gene encodes CDR1 SGHTA and CDR2 FQGTGA. The CDR3 spans 13 residues.

The CDR3 protein is CSVEAQGADYEQYF. CDR3 in DNA: TGCAGCGTTGAAGCCCAGGGGGCGGACTACGAGCAGTACTTC. The chain uses TRBV29-1 and TRBJ2-7; 8 bases align to TRBD1. J was trimmed by 3 bases and V by 1 base; bases with no gene match: 5. CDR3 size: 14 residues. The germline V gene has CDR1 SQVTM and CDR2 ANQGSEA.

This clonotype was detected only a few times. V usage is TRBV7-3 and J usage is TRBJ2-1; TRBD2 matches 7 bases. V was pared by 7 bases and J by 0 bases, with 3 bases of the junction left unmatched. Germline V gene data show CDR1 as SGHTA and CDR2 as FQGTGA. The CDR3 sequence is 14 residues long. The CDR3: CASTREGSYNEQFF. The CDR3 coding sequence is TGTGCCAGCACGAGGGAGGGCTCCTACAATGAGCAGTTCTTC.

Many counts were recorded for this clonotype. The chain has TRBV20-1 and TRBJ2-7; possible D gene TRBD2, 5 bases. The CDR3 length is 13 residues. V lost 3 bases, J lost 4 bases, and 13 bases lay in between. Germline CDR1 and CDR2: DFQATT and SNEGSKA (reference sequence). CDR3 bases: TGCAGTGCTAGCGGACTCCATGAATACGAGCAGTACTTC. Translated: CSASGLHEYEQYF.

This sequence joins TRBV20-1 and TRBJ1-6; unclear D gene. The V and J ends lost 0 bases and 10 bases respectively, with 10 bases between them. The CDR3 consists of 13 residues. The germline CDR1 and CDR2 sequences are DFQATT and SNEGSKA (reference sequence). The CDR3 region is CSARDTGSSPLHF. CDR3 in DNA: TGCAGTGCTAGAGATACGGGGTCCTCACCCCTCCACTTT.

The sample holds many counts of this clonotype. The chain recombines TRBV10-3 with TRBJ2-2, with D tentatively TRBD1 or TRBD2 (6 bases each). V was pared by 11 bases and J by 6 bases, with 22 bases between. The V gene's germline CDR1 is ENHRY and CDR2 SYGVKD. CDR3 length: 15 residues. DNA of the CDR3: TGTGCCTCCGGAGTCGGGGGCGCGAATCCCGGGGAGCTGTTTTTT. Amino acids: CASGVGGANPGELFF.

This clonotype was detected only a few times. This chain links TRBV28 with TRBJ2-1; D unresolved. The germline CDR1 and CDR2 sequences are MDHEN and SYDVKM. The CDR3 has 13 amino acids. Trimming took 4 bases from V and 5 from J, leaving 9 bases between them. The CDR3 DNA is TGTGCCAGCAGTTCCCGAGTAAACAATGAGCAGTTCTTC. Translating it yields CASSSRVNNEQFF.

This clonotype was found a few times. V usage is TRBV27 and J usage is TRBJ1-5; TRBD1 might be the D (5 bases). CDR1 MNHEY and CDR2 SMNVEV come from the germline V gene (reference sequence). Deletions cut 8 bases from V and 1 base from J, with 18 bases between. The CDR3 covers 16 residues. The CDR3 coding sequence is TGTGCCAGCGGCGGCCTTAAGGGACGGAGCAATCAGCCCCAGCATTTT. It codes for CASGGLKGRSNQPQHF.

This clonotype appeared many times. Here the CDR3 reads CSASPTGTLSYTDTQYF. CDR3 DNA sequence: TGCAGTGCCAGTCCCACCGGGACATTAAGTTACACAGATACGCAGTATTTT. The J gene is TRBJ2-3, the V gene TRBV20-1; D is perhaps TRBD1 (6 bases). Trimming shortened V by 6 bases and J by 2 bases, and 24 bases separated the two germline ends. The CDR3 consists of 17 residues. CDR1 and CDR2 (germline): DFQATT, SNEGSKA (reference sequence).

This clonotype showed up just a few times. The chain uses TRBV20-1 and TRBJ1-1; D is uncertain. CDR3 length equals 13 residues. Germline CDR1 and CDR2: DFQATT and SNEGSKA (reference sequence). The V and J ends lost 3 bases and 5 bases respectively, with 13 bases between them. Here the CDR3 DNA reads TGCAGTGCTAGTGAAGGAGGTTGGACTGAAGCTTTCTTT. The encoded protein is CSASEGGWTEAFF.

This clonotype was observed a handful of times. The chain carries TRBV6-6 and TRBJ2-1, with D perhaps assigned TRBD1 or TRBD2 (5 bases each). Germline values: CDR1 MNHNY, CDR2 SVGAGI (reference sequence). Trimming took 8 bases from V and 8 from J, leaving 13 bases between them. This CDR3 is 12 amino acids long. In DNA form, the CDR3 reads TGTGCCAGCGGTGGGACGTCGTATGAGCAGTTCTTC. It is translated as CASGGTSYEQFF.

The V and J genes are TRBV5-4 and TRBJ2-1; 9 nucleotides agree with TRBD1. This CDR3 region has 16 residues. Trimming removed 4 bases from V and 3 bases from J; junction bases left unmatched: 8. Germline V gives CDR1 SGHNT, CDR2 YYREEE (reference sequence). CDR3 DNA: TGTGCCAGCAGCATTGGACAGGGGAAATACTACAATGAGCAGTTCTTC. Encoded protein: CASSIGQGKYYNEQFF.